These 5 T cell receptor beta chains were sequenced from one sample in a study of blood T cells in healthy people across ages. Through a sample-barcoded 5' primer and a J-beta primer mix, a second PCR was run for about 7 to 12 cycles. TCRdb reprocessed the 5' RACE reads with MiXCR, giving one entry per CDR3 protein. The sample includes 270,000 or so distinct CDR3 sequences, about 25% of them seen just once. Sequenced input: blood. Receptors originate from a woman in her 70s in good health.

This chain uses TRBV15 with TRBJ2-7; weak D call: TRBD2 (5 bases). V was trimmed by 0 bases and J by 12 bases, leaving 12 bases between them. This CDR3 region has 12 residues. Germline V CDR1 and CDR2: LNHNV, YYDKDF (reference sequence). The CDR3 reads CATSREGPAVYF. The CDR3 DNA follows: TGTGCCACCAGCAGAGAGGGCCCAGCGGTGTACTTC. The full variable domain, completed using reference TRBV15 and TRBJ2-7, is DAMVIQNPRYQVTQFGKPVTLSCSQTLNHNVMYWYQQKSSQAPKLLFHYYDKDFNNEADTPDNFQSRRPNTSFCFLDIRSPGLGDTAMYLCATSREGPAVYFGPGTRLTVT.

This clonotype occurred a few times. CDR3 sequence (DNA): TGTGCCAGCAGCCTCGGGACTAAACCCCAAGAGACCCAGTACTTC. Its translation: CASSLGTKPQETQYF. The V and J genes are TRBV11-2 and TRBJ2-5; 7 positions match TRBD2. The CDR3 spans 15 residues. V was clipped by 5 bases and J by 1 base; unmatched bases: 7. Germline CDR1 SGHAT, CDR2 FQNNGV.

In this sample, this clonotype turned up once. The J gene is TRBJ2-5, the V gene TRBV5-4, with 13 bases that match TRBD2. This CDR3 is 16 amino acids long. The trim removed 1 base at V and 5 bases at J, leaving 5 bases unmatched. Germline V CDR1 and CDR2: SGHNT, YYREEE (reference sequence). In DNA, the CDR3 is TGTGCCAGCAGCTTGAGGACTAGCGGGAGCCGGGAGACCCAGTACTTC. Protein product: CASSLRTSGSRETQYF.

This clonotype was seen only a few times. J is TRBJ1-2 and V is TRBV7-9; D ambiguous. Germline loops: CDR1 SEHNR, CDR2 FQNEAQ (reference sequence). V lost 3 bases and J lost 7, with 12 bases in between. This CDR3 spans 13 amino acids. The CDR3 reads CASSFKPESGYTF. CDR3 nucleotide sequence: TGTGCCAGCAGCTTTAAGCCGGAATCTGGCTACACCTTC.

The V gene is TRBV28, the J gene TRBJ1-5; a possible D gene is TRBD1 (6 bases). Trimming took off 4 bases at V and 0 bases at J, with 13 bases between the two ends. Germline-derived CDR1 and CDR2 are MDHEN and SYDVKM. This CDR3 has 16 amino acids. The CDR3 DNA is TGTGCCAGCAGTTCGGACAGTAGCGCTAGCAATCAGCCCCAGCATTTT. Translated: CASSSDSSASNQPQHF.